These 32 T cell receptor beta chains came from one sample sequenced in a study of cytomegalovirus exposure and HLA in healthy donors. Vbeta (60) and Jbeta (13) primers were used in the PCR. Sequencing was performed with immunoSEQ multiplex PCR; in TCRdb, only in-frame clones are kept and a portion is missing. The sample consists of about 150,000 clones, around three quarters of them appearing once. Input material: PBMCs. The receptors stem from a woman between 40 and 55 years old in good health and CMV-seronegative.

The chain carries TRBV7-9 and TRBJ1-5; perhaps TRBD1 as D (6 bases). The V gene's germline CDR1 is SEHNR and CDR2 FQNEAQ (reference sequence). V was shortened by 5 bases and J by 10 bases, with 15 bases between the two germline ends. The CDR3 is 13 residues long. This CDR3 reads CASSATGPRPQHF. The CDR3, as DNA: TGTGCCAGCAGCGCTACAGGGCCCCGTCCCCAGCATTTT.

CDR3 protein: CASSIIGDSYYGYTF. The CDR3 DNA reads TGTGCCAGTAGTATAATTGGGGACAGCTACTATGGCTACACCTTC. The rearrangement joins TRBV19 to TRBJ1-2; 7 bases fit TRBD1. J was trimmed by 3 bases and V by 2 bases; bases with no gene match: 6. This CDR3 region has 15 residues. Germline CDR1 LNHDA, CDR2 SQIVND (reference sequence).

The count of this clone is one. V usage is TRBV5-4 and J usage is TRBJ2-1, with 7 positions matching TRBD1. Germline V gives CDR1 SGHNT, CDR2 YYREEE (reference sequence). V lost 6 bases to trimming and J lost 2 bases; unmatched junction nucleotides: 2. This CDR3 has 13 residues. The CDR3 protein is CASTQGAYNEQFF. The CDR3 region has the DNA TGTGCCAGCACCCAGGGGGCCTACAATGAGCAGTTCTTC.

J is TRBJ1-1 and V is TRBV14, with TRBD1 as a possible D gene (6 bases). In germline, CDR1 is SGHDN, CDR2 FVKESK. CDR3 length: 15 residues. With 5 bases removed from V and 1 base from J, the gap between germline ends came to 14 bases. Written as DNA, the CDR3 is TGTGCCAGCAGCACCTCCACGACAGGGAACACTGAAGCTTTCTTT. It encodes CASSTSTTGNTEAFF. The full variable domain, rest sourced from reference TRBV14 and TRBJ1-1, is EAGVTQFPSHSVIEKGQTVTLRCDPISGHDNLYWYRRVMGKEIKFLLHFVKESKQDESGMPNNRFLAERTGGTYSTLKVQPAELEDSGVYFCASSTSTTGNTEAFFGQGTRLTVV.

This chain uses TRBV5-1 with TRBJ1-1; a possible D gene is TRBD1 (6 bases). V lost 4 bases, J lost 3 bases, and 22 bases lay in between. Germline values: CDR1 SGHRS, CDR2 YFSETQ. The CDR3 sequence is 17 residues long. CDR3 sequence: CASSTVPTGGADTEAFF. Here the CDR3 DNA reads TGCGCCAGCAGCACCGTTCCCACCGGGGGGGCGGACACTGAAGCTTTCTTT.

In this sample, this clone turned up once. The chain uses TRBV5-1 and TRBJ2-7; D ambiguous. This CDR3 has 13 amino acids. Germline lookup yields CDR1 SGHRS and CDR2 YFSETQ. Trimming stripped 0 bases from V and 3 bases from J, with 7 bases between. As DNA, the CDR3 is TGCGCCAGCAGCTTGGGGCAGATCTACGAGCAGTACTTC. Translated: CASSLGQIYEQYF.

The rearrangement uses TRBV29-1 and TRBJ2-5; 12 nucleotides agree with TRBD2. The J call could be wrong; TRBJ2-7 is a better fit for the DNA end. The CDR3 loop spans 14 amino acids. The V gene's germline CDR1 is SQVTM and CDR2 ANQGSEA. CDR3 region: CSVSGLAGHYEQYF. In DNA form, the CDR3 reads TGCAGCGTGAGCGGACTAGCGGGGCACTACGAGCAGTACTTC.

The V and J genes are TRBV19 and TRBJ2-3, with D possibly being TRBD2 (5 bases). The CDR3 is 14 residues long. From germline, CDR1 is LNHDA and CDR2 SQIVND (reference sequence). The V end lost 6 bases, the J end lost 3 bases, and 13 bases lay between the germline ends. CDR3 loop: CASSLLGGTDTQYF. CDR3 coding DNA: TGTGCCAGTAGCCTACTAGGTGGAACAGATACGCAGTATTTT.

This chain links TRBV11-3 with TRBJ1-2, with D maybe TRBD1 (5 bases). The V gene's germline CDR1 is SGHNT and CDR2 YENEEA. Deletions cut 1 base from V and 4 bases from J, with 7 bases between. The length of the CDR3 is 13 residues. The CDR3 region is CASSLVGGYGYTF. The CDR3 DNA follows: TGTGCCAGCAGCTTAGTGGGGGGCTATGGCTACACCTTC.

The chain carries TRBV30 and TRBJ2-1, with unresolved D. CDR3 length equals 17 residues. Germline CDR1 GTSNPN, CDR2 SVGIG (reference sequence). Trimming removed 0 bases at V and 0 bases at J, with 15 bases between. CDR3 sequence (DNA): TGTGCCTGGAGTGTGTGGCAGTTCGACTCCTCCTACAATGAGCAGTTCTTC. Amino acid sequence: CAWSVWQFDSSYNEQFF.

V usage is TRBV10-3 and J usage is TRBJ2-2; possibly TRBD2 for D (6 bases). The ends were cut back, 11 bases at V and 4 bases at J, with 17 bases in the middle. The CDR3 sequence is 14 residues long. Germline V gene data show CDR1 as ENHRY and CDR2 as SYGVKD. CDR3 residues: CAHSPGLTTGELFF. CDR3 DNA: TGTGCCCACAGTCCGGGACTTACCACCGGGGAGCTGTTTTTT.

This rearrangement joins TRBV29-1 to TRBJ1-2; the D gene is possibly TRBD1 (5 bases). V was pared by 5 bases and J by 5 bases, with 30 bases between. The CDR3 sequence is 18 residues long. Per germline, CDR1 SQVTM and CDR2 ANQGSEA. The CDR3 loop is CSVLKARDRGGVGYGYTF. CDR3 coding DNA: TGCAGCGTTCTTAAAGCCCGCGATCGGGGGGGGGTGGGGTATGGCTACACCTTC.

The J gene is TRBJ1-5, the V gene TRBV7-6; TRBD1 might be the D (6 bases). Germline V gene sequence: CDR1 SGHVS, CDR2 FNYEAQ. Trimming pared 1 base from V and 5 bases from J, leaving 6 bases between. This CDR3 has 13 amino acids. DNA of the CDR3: TGTGCCAGCAGCTTAGACAGGGATCAGCCCCAGCATTTT. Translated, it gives CASSLDRDQPQHF.

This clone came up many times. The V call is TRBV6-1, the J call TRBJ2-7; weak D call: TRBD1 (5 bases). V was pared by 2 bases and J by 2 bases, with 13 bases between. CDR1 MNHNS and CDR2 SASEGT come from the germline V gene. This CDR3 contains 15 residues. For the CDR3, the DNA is TGTGCCAGCAGTGAACCCCAGGGCCGGGCCTACGAGCAGTACTTC. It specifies CASSEPQGRAYEQYF.

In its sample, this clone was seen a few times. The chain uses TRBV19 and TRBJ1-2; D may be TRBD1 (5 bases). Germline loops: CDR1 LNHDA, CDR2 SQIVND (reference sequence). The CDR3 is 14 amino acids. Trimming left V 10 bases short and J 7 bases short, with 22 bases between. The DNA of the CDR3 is TGTGCCACCCACCCAGGGACTATAGCGAGTGGCTACACCTTC. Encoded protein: CATHPGTIASGYTF. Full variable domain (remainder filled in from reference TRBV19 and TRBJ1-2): DGGITQSPKYLFRKEGQNVTLSCEQNLNHDAMYWYRQDPGQGLRLIYYSQIVNDFQKGDIAEGYSVSREKKESFPLTVTSAQKNPTAFYLCATHPGTIASGYTFGSGTRLTVV.

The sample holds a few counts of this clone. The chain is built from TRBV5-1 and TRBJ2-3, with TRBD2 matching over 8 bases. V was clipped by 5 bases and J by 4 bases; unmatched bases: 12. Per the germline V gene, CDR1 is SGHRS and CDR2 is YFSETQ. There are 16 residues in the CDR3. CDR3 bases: TGCGCCAGCAGGGTCCCCGGACTAGCTAAGTCAGATACGCAGTATTTT. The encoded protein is CASRVPGLAKSDTQYF.

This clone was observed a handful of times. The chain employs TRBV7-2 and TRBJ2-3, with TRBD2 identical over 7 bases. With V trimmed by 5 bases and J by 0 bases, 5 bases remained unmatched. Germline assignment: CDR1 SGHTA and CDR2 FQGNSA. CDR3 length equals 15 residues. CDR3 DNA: TGTGCCAGCAGCGTCAGCGGGGCTAGCACAGATACGCAGTATTTT. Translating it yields CASSVSGASTDTQYF.

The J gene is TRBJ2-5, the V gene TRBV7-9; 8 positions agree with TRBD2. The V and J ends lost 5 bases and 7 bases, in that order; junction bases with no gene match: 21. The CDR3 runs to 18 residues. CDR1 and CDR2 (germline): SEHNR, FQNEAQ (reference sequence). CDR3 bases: TGTGCCAGCAGCGAAGACGGTTCAGCGGGGGCCTCCCAGGCGACCCAGTACTTC. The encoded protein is CASSEDGSAGASQATQYF.

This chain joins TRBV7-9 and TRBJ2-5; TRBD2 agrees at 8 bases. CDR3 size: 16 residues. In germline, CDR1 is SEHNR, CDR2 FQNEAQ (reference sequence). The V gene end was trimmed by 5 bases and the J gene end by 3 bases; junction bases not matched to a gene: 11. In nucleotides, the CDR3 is TGTGCCAGCAGCGCCGTGGGCGGGGGGCATGAAGAGACCCAGTACTTC. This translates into CASSAVGGGHEETQYF. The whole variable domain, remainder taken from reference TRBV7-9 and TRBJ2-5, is DTGVSQNPRHKITKRGQNVTFRCDPISEHNRLYWYRQTLGQGPEFLTYFQNEAQLEKSRLLSDRFSAERPKGSFSTLEIQRTEQGDSAMYLCASSAVGGGHEETQYFGPGTRLLVL.

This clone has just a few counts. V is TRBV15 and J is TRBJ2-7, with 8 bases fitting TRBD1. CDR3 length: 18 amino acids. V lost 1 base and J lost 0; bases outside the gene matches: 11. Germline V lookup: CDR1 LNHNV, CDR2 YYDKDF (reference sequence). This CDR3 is CATSRVRSGTGDSYEQYF. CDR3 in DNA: TGTGCCACCAGCAGAGTCCGCTCGGGGACAGGCGACTCCTACGAGCAGTACTTC. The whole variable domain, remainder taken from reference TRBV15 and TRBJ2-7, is DAMVIQNPRYQVTQFGKPVTLSCSQTLNHNVMYWYQQKSSQAPKLLFHYYDKDFNNEADTPDNFQSRRPNTSFCFLDIRSPGLGDTAMYLCATSRVRSGTGDSYEQYFGPGTRLTVT.

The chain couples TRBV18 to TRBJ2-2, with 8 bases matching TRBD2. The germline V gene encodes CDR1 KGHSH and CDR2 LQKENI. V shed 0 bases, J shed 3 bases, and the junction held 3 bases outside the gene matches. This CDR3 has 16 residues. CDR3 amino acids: CASSPPLAGYTGELFF. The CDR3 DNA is TGTGCCAGCTCACCACCGTTAGCGGGGTACACCGGGGAGCTGTTTTTT.

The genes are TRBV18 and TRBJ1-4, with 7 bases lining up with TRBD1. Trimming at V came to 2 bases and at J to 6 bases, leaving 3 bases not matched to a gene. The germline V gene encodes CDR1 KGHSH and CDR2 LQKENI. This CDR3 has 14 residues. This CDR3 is CASSPDREHEKLFF. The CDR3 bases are TGTGCCAGCTCACCAGACAGGGAACATGAAAAACTGTTTTTT.

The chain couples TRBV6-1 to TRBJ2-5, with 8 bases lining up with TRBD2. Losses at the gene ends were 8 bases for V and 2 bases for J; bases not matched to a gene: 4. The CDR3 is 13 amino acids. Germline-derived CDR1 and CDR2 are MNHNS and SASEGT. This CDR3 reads CASARGGQETQYF. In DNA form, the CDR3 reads TGTGCCAGCGCACGGGGGGGACAAGAGACCCAGTACTTC.

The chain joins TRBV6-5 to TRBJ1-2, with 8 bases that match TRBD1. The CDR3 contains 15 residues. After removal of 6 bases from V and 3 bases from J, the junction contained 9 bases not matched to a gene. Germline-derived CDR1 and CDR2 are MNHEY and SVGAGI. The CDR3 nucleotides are TGTGCCAGCAGCTTTAAGGACAGGGACCACTATGGCTACACCTTC. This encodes CASSFKDRDHYGYTF.

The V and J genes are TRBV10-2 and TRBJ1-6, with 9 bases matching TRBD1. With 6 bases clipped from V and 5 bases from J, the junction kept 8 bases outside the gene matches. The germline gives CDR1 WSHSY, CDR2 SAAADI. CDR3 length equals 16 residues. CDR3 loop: CASSKGTGLNNSPLHF. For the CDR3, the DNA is TGCGCCAGCAGCAAGGGGACAGGGTTGAATAATTCACCCCTCCACTTT.

DNA for the CDR3: TGCGCCAGCAGCCGACCCAGGGTCACTAATGAAAAACTGTTTTTT. Protein: CASSRPRVTNEKLFF. The chain couples TRBV4-1 to TRBJ1-4, with a possible D match to TRBD1 (5 bases). Germline V lookup: CDR1 MGHRA, CDR2 YSYEKL. The CDR3 has 15 residues. Trimming pared 4 bases from V and 2 bases from J, leaving 11 bases between.

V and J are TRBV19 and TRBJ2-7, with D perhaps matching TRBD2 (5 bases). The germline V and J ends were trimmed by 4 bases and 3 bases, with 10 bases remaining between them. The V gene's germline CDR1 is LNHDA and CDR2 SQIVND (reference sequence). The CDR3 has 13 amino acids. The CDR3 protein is CASSSPAGYEQYF. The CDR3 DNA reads TGTGCCAGTAGTAGCCCGGCGGGCTACGAGCAGTACTTC.

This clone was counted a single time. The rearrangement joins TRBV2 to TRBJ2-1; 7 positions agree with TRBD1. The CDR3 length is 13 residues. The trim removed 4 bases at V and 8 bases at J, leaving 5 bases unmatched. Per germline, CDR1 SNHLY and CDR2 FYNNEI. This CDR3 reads CASSALTGDEQFF. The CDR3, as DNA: TGTGCCAGCAGTGCTCTTACAGGGGATGAGCAGTTCTTC.

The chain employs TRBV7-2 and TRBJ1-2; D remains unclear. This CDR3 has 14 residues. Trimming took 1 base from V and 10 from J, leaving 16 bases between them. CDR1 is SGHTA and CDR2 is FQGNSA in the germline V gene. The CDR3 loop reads CASSLGGAVRVYTF. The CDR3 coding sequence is TGTGCCAGCAGCTTAGGAGGAGCCGTGAGGGTCTACACCTTC.

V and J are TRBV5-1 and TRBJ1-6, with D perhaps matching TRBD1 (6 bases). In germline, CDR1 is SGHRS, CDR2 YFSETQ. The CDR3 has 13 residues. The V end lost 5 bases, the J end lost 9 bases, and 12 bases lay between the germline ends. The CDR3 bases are TGCGCCAGCAGTCCGGACAGTCTTTCACCCCTCCACTTT. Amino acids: CASSPDSLSPLHF.

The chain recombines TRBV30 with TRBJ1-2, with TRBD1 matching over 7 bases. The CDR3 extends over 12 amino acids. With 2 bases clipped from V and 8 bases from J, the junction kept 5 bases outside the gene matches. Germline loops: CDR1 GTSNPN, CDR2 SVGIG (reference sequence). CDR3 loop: CAWSTGEWGYTF. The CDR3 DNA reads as TGTGCCTGGAGTACAGGGGAATGGGGCTACACCTTC.

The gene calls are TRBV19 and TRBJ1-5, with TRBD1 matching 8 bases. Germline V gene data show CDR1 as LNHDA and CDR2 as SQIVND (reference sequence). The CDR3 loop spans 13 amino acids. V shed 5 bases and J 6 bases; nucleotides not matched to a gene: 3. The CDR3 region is CASSSDRGQPQHF. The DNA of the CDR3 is TGTGCCAGTAGTTCAGACAGGGGTCAGCCCCAGCATTTT.